A single T cell receptor beta chain is shown here with its context. There is no known antigen for this receptor. Per-base quality was not reported, and no clone a single base away is much larger than it. These data originate in a study of shared clonotypes between healthy human individuals (dated by TCRdb to about 2020). For context, the study as a whole: A few men and a couple of women, aged 18 to 49 years, made up the cohort. For each donor, three plates each were used for CD4 naive and CD4 memory, two plates were used for CD8 naive, and one plate was used for CD8 memory. The study deeply sequenced blood TCR repertoires of about 5 healthy adults to estimate repertoire size and the extent of clonotype sharing between individuals. To increase sequencing depth and limit assay-specific biases, TCR repertoire library preparation and sequencing were carried out by different laboratories using diverse techniques. Between about 0.8 and 9 billion PBMCs per donor were obtained by leukapheresis. What the work shows at the level of the full study, not this receptor alone: Larger estimated clonotype richness was generally found for naive subsets than for memory subsets. About 4.5% of naive CD4, 3.5% of naive CD8, roughly 2.4% of memory CD4, and around 0.4% of memory CD8 clonotypes were shared across a few donors. Pairwise subsampling led to the expectation that sequencing depth would affect the degree of clonotype sharing among donors. Rarefaction of sorted-subset datasets indicated incomplete sequencing despite the large sequencing depth. Because the study included only a small number of donors, the genetic and exposure-history diversity represented was limited. Clonotypes shared by all four sorted-subset donors showed higher generation probabilities than non-shared clonotypes. Sampling was restricted to blood, and TCR repertoires in tissue are likely to differ from TCR repertoires in blood.

The donors were healthy, HIV-negative adults who had no recently reported acute infections or vaccinations. All donors were Caucasian adults living in Nashville, Tennessee, USA. CD4+ T cells were enriched through magnetic negative selection, after which naive cells were positively selected on CD45RA and the remaining negative fraction served as the memory subset. Blood was collected by leukapheresis, and PBMCs were isolated by Ficoll-Histopaque density gradient centrifugation and then cryopreserved in liquid nitrogen vapor phase. Analytical flow cytometry was used to check the purity and quantity of each magnetically sorted T cell population. From each sorted fraction, genomic DNA was isolated and quantified by UV absorbance on a Nanodrop 2000c. Trimming removed 5 bases from V and 7 bases from J; the gene matches leave 6 bases unexplained. The germline V gene encodes CDR1 MNHEY and CDR2 SVGAGI. The CDR3 spans 14 residues, from the cysteine through the phenylalanine. Only the CDR3 DNA stays, 42 bases, in frame from base 1.

TCR CDR3 regions were amplified from genomic DNA by multiplex PCR using the deep immunoSEQ assay. Extracted genomic DNA from each cell subset was distributed evenly across all wells of several immunoSEQ 96-well plates, and each plate was treated as a replicate. For sorted subsets, roughly 200 ng genomic DNA, equal to 25,000 to 35,000 T cell genomes, was loaded into each replicate PCR. The purified libraries were quantified using a Qubit 3.0 fluorometer, sized with a Bioanalyzer 2100, and then quantified again using the KAPA Library Quantification kit. A separate single-read 150-cycle Illumina NextSeq 550 flow cell was used to sequence each immunoSEQ 96-well plate. The study's own analysis went as follows. Because the immunoSEQ output included only junctional sequences and no quality scores, the filtering could not be the same as the filtering used for full-length reads. To assign V/J genes and CDR3, sequences were annotated using PyIR, a Python wrapper for IgBLAST v1.9, with IMGT germline references. Any read was removed if the V/J assignment was weak (E-value above 1e-6), the CDR3 was missing, or the read contained stop codons, out-of-frame junctions, or ambiguous translated residues. V3J clonotypes were defined as sequences sharing an identical inferred V gene, J gene, and CDR3 amino acid sequence. To compute the percentage overlap between repertoires, the number of shared unique clonotypes was divided by the size of the smaller repertoire. Repertoire richness was assessed with RTK rarefaction, the Chao1 estimator, and Recon v2.1 estimates of unobserved clonotypes. Generation probabilities for all TCRbeta clonotypes obtained by the gDNA method from a few donors were computed using OLGA. TCRdb obtained this table from immuneACCESS and retained in-frame rearrangements with V and J assigned. These tables miss some clones; where compared with another copy, unresolved V genes account for less than half of the shortfall, and the remainder is unexplained. Clone size and the V and J calls come from that table; the DNA yielded D and trimming. This sample is represented by around 340,000 clones; about 70% of them were singletons. The ten biggest clones cover more than 9% of the sample.

This receptor was taken from a man aged 25-45 years in good health. The chain joins TRBV6-5 to TRBJ1-5; 9 middle bases align to TRBD1. The source material was memory CD4+ T cells sorted from blood. The sample's cell subset or site label, decoded: CD45RA-negative fraction. CDR3 loop: CASSHGDRVQPQHF. The nucleotides are TGTGCCAGCAGTCACGGGGACAGGGTCCAGCCCCAGCATTTT.